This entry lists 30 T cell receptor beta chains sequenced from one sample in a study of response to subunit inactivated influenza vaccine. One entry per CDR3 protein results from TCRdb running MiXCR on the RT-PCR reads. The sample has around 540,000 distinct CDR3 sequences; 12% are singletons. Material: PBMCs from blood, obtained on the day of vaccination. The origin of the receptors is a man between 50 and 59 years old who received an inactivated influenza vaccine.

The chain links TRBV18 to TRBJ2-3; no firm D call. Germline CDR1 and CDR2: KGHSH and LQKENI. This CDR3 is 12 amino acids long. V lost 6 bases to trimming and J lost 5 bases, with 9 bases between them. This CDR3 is CASSPGKDTQYF. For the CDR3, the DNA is TGTGCCAGCTCCCCCGGCAAAGATACGCAGTATTTT.

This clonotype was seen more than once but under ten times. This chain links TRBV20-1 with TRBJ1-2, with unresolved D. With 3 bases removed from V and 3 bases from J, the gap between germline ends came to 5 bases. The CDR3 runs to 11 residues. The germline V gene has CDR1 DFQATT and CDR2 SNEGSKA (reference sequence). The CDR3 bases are TGCAGTGCTAGGTTCTACTATGGCTACACCTTC. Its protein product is CSARFYYGYTF.

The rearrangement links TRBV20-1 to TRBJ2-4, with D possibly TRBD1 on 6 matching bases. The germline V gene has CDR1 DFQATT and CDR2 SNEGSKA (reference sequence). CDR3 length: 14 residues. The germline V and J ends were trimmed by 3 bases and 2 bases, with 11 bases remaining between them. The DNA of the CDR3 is TGCAGTGCTAGTTGGGGGCGCACCAAAAACATTCAGTACTTC. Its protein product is CSASWGRTKNIQYF.

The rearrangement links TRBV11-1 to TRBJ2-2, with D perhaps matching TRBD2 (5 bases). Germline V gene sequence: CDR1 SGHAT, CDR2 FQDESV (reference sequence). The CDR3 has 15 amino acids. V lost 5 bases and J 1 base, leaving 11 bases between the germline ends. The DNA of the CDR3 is TGTGCCAGCAGCCCCTGGAGCGGGAACACCGGGGAGCTGTTTTTT. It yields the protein CASSPWSGNTGELFF.

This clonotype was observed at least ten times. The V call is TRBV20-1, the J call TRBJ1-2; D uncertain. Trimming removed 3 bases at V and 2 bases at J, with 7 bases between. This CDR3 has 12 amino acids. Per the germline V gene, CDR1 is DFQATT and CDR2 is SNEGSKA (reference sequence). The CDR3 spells CSASRGNYGYTF. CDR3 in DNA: TGCAGTGCTAGTCGTGGGAACTATGGCTACACCTTC.

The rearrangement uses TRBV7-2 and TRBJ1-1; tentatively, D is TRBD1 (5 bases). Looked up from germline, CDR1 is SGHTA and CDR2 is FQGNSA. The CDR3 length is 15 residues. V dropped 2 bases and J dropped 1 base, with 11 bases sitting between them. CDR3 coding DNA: TGTGCCAGCAGCTTACAGGGTTCAGGGAACACTGAAGCTTTCTTT. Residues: CASSLQGSGNTEAFF.

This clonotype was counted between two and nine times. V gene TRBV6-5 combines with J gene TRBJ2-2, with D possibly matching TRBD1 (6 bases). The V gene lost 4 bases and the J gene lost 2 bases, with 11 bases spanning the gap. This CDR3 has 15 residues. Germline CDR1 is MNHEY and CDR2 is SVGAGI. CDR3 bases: TGTGCCAGCAGTTTGGGACATCTTAACACCGGGGAGCTGTTTTTT. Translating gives CASSLGHLNTGELFF.

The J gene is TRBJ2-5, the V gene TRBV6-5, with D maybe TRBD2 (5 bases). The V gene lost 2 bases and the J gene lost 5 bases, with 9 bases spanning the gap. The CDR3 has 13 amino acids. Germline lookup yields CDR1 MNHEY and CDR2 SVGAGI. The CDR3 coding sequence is TGTGCCAGCAGTTACACTAGACGGGAGACCCAGTACTTC. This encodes CASSYTRRETQYF.

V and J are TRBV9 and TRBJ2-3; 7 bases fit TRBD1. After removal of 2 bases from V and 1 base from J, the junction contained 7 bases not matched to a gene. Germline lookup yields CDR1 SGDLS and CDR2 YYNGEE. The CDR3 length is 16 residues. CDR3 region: CASSVQGDRGTDTQYF. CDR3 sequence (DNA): TGTGCCAGCAGCGTGCAGGGGGATAGGGGCACAGATACGCAGTATTTT.

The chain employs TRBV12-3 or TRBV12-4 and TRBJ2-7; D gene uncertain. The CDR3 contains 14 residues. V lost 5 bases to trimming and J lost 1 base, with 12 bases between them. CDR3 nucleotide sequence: TGTGCCAGCAGTCCGAACACCAGATCCTACGAGCAGTACTTC. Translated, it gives CASSPNTRSYEQYF.

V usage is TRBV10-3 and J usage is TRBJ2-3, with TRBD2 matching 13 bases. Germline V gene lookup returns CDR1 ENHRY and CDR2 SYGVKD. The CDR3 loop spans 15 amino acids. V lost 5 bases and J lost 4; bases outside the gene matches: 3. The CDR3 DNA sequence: TGTGCCATCAGTACACTAGCGGGGGGGGCAGATACGCAGTATTTT. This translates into CAISTLAGGADTQYF.

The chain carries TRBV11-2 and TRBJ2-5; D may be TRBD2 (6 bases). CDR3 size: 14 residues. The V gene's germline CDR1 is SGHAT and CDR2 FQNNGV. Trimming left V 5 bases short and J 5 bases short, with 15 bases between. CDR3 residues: CASSPQGGSETQYF. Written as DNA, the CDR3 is TGTGCCAGCAGCCCCCAAGGAGGGAGTGAGACCCAGTACTTC.

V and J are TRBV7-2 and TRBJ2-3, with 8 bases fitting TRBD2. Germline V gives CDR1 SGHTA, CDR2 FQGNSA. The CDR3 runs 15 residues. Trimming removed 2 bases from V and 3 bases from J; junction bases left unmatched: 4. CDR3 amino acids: CASSLLASGTDTQYF. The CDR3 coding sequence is TGTGCCAGCAGCTTATTGGCTAGCGGGACAGATACGCAGTATTTT.

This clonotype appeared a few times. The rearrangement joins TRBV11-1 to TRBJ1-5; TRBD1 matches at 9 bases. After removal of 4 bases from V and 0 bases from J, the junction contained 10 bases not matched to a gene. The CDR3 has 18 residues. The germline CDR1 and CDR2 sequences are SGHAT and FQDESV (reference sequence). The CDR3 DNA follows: TGTGCCAGCAGCTCCGGAGGGACAGGGCTCTATAGCAATCAGCCCCAGCATTTT. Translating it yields CASSSGGTGLYSNQPQHF. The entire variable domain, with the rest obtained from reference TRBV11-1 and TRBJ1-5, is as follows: EAEVAQSPRYKITEKSQAVAFWCDPISGHATLYWYRQILGQGPELLVQFQDESVVDDSQLPKDRFSAERLKGVDSTLKIQPAELGDSAMYLCASSSGGTGLYSNQPQHFGDGTRLSIL.

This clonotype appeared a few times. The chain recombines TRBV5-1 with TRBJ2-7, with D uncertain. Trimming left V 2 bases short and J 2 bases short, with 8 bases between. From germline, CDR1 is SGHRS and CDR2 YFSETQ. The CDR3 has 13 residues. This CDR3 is CASSFHLTYEQYF. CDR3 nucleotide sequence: TGCGCCAGCAGCTTCCACCTAACCTACGAGCAGTACTTC.

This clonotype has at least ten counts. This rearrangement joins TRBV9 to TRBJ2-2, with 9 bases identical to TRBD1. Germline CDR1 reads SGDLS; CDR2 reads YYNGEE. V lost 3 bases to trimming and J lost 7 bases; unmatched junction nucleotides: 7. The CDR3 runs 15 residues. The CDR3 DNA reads TGTGCCAGCAGCGGCGCGGACAGGGGTCTCGGGGAGCTGTTTTTT. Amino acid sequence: CASSGADRGLGELFF. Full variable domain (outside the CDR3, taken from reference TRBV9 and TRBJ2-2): DSGVTQTPKHLITATGQRVTLRCSPRSGDLSVYWYQQSLDQGLQFLIQYYNGEERAKGNILERFSAQQFPDLHSELNLSSLELGDSALYFCASSGADRGLGELFFGEGSRLTVL.

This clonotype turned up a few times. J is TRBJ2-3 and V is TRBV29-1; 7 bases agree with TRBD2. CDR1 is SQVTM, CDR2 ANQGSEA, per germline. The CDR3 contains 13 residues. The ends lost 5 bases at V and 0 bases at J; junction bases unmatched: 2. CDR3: CSVMRGSTDTQYF. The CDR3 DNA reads TGCAGCGTTATGCGGGGGAGCACAGATACGCAGTATTTT.

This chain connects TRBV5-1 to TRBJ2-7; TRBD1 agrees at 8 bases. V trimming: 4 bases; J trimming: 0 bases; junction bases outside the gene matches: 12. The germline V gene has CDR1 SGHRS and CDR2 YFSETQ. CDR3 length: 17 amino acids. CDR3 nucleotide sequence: TGCGCCAGCAGCCTAGAACCGGACAGGGTAAACTCCTACGAGCAGTACTTC. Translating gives CASSLEPDRVNSYEQYF.

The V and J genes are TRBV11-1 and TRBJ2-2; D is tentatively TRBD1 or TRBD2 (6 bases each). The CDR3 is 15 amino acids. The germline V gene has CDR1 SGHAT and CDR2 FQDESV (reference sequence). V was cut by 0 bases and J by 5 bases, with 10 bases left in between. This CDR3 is CASSLARGTTGELFF. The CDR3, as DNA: TGTGCCAGCAGCTTAGCACGGGGGACAACCGGGGAGCTGTTTTTT.

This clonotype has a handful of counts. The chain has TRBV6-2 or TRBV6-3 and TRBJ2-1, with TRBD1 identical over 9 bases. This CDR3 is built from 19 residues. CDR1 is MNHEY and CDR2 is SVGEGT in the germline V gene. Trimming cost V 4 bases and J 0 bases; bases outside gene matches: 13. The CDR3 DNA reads TGTGCCAGCAGTTTTAACCGGGACAGGGATTTTAGCTCCTACAATGAGCAGTTCTTC. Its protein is CASSFNRDRDFSSYNEQFF.

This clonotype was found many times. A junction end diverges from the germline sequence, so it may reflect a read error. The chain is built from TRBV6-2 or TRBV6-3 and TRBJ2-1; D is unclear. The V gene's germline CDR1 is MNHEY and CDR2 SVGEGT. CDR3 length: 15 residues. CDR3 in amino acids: CASSYGYNSDNEQFF. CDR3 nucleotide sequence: TGTGCCAGCAGTTACGGATACAACTCCGACAATGAGCAGTTCTTC.

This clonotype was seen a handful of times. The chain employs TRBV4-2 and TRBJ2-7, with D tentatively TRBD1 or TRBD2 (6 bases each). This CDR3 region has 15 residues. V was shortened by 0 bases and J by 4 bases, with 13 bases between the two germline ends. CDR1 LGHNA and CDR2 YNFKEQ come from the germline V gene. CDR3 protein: CASSQDRGGDYEQYF. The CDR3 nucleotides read TGTGCCAGCAGCCAAGACAGGGGAGGTGATTACGAGCAGTACTTC.

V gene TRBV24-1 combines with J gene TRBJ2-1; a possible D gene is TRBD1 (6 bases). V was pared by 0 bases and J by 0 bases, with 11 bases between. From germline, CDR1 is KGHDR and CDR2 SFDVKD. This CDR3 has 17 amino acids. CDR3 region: CATSDLVQGSSYNEQFF. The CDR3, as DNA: TGTGCCACCAGTGATTTGGTTCAGGGGAGCTCCTACAATGAGCAGTTCTTC.

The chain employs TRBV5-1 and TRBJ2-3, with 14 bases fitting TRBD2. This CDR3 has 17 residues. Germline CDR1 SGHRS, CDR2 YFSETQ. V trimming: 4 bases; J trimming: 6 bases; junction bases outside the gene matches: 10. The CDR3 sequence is CASSPTSGGAKRDTQYF. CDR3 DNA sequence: TGCGCCAGCAGCCCGACTAGCGGGGGGGCTAAACGGGATACGCAGTATTTT.

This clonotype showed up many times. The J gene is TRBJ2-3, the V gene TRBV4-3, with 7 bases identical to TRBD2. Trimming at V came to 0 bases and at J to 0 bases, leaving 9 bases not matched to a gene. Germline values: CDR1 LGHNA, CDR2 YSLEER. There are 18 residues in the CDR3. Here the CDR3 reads CASSQDMGGSDSTDTQYF. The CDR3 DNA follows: TGCGCCAGCAGCCAAGATATGGGGGGGAGTGATAGCACAGATACGCAGTATTTT.

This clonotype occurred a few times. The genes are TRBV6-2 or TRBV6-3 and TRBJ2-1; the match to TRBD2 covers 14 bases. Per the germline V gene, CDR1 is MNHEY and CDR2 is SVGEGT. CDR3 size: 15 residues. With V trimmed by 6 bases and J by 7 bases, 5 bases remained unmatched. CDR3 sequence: CASRTSGGARNEQFF. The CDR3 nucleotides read TGTGCCAGCAGGACTAGCGGGGGGGCTCGGAATGAGCAGTTCTTC.

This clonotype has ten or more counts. Written as DNA, the CDR3 is TGTGCCAGCATCCCCATTGGGACAGGGGACAATGAGCAGTTCTTC. This sequence encodes CASIPIGTGDNEQFF. The gene calls are TRBV5-5 and TRBJ2-1, with 10 bases fitting TRBD1. The ends lost 6 bases at V and 5 bases at J; junction bases unmatched: 8. The V gene's germline CDR1 is SGHKS and CDR2 YYEKEE (reference sequence). The CDR3 has 15 amino acids.

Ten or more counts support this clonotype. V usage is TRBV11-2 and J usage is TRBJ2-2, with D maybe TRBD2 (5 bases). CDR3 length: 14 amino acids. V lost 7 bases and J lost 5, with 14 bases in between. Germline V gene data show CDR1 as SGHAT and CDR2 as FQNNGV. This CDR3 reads CASTTTRGTGELFF. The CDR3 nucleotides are TGTGCCAGCACCACGACCCGGGGAACCGGGGAGCTGTTTTTT.

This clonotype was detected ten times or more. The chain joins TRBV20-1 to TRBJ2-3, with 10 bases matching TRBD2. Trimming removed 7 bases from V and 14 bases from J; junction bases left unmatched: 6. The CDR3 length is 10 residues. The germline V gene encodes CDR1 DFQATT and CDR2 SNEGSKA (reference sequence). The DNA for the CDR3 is TGCAGTGTCCTAGCGGGGGCACCGTATTTT. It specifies CSVLAGAPYF.

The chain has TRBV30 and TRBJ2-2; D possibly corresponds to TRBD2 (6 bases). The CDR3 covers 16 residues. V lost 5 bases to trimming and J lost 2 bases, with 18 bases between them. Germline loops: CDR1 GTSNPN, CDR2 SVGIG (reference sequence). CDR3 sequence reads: CAWETGSLANTGELFF. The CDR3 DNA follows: TGTGCCTGGGAGACGGGGTCACTAGCTAACACCGGGGAGCTGTTTTTT.